This T cell receptor beta chain was captured in a study of monozygotic twins with cystic fibrosis (dated by TCRdb to the early 2020s). The study in broad terms: Around 3 micrograms of fragmented DNA went through approximately 16 PCR cycles to produce barcoded libraries. The study compared TCR beta repertoires within and between 16 monozygotic twin pairs with cystic fibrosis to assess genetic influence on V and J gene usage. Ten female and six male twin pairs, aged about 2.0 to 36.4 years (median about 9 years) and mostly children and adolescents, were included in the cohort. On the day blood was drawn, the twins' weight-for-height and FEVPerc (FEV1 disease centile) were ranked against those of the roughly 990 cohort participants. Data for three of the twin pairs had already been reported earlier in a different context. Findings and caveats that apply to the study as a whole: V gene usage was most similar to the co-twin for 13 of 16 pairs, and J usage for 8 of 16 pairs, suggesting genetic constraints. The cohort was small, and the number of shared CDR3s showed no association with age, concordance or disease severity. Simpson clonality was generally low (median 0.0095), which suggests a naive-dominated repertoire, and clonality was higher in the most severely affected patients. Sharing of nucleotide-identical clonotypes was significantly greater within monozygotic CF twin pairs than between unrelated CF individuals (P = 0.000026, Mann-Whitney).

The twin pairs came from the European Cystic Fibrosis Twin and Sibling Study Cohort, which recruited patients from 150 to 200 CF clinics across 14 European countries. Zygosity and CFTR genotype were verified in-house, with zygosity tested by multiplex PCR of nine short tandem repeat loci. Peripheral blood was taken from each twin, and clinical parameters were recorded on the day of blood sampling. Phenol/chloroform extraction was used to isolate genomic DNA from peripheral blood cells, and the DNA was then kept in TE buffer at 4 degrees C. TCR beta CDR3 regions were amplified by multiplex PCR using the immunoSEQ immune profiling system, following the manufacturer's instructions. Sequencing was performed on an Illumina NextSeq system. Under the source paper's analysis protocol: Sequence data were processed on the immunoSEQ Analyzer platform, and clonality was calculated as the square root of Simpson's index of productive rearrangements. V and J usage similarity was measured by Jensen-Shannon distance, and CDR3 generation probabilities were computed with OLGA. The immuneACCESS database (August 2020) and VDJdb (December 2020) were searched for shared CDR3 sequences. The table was pulled from immuneACCESS by TCRdb, which kept in-frame rearrangements only. Such tables lose some clones; where checked, under half of the loss comes from unresolved V genes, and the rest has no known cause. That table is the source of V, J and clone size, and D and trimming were worked out from the DNA. The sample profile shows over 9,500 clones; 95% to 97% of them were found once. Clones ranked in the top ten supply more than 0.8% of the sample.

Comment on this clone: Its antigen specificity is not known. No much larger clone is present one base from it, and per-base qualities are unavailable.

The CDR3 holds 15 amino acids from the cysteine to the phenylalanine. The CDR3 DNA has 45 bases and is translated from base 1. The V and J ends are trimmed by 5 bases and 1 base, leaving 12 bases between them. CDR1 and CDR2 are drawn from the germline V gene (reference sequence): MNHEY, SMNVEV. The sequencing sample was made of blood. The clonotype originates from a boy younger than 18 with cystic fibrosis. The chain is assembled from TRBV27 and TRBJ2-4; the D gene identity is not certain. The CDR3 region has the sequence CASSPLPGAKNIQYF. The DNA reads as follows: TGTGCCAGCAGTCCTCTCCCCGGGGCCAAAAACATTCAGTACTTC.